Sequencing of this T cell receptor beta chain was carried out in a study of blood T cell repertoires in COVID-19 (dated by TCRdb to 2020 to 2021). About the full investigation: Samples covering the acute and convalescent phases of COVID-19 were provided by collaborators in the United States, Italy and Spain. Samples came from the ongoing ImmuneRACE study (first 160 participants) plus 1,254 subjects from 6 global collaborators. Nearly every sample came with metadata listing a de-identified subject ID, COVID-19 status, age in years and sex. The material from the prospective study consisted of cDNA or gDNA derived from T cells, B-cell-depleted T cells, or PBMCs. The repertoires were released in a freely available public database intended as a resource for research on the immune response to SARS-CoV-2. Deeply sampled blood TCRbeta repertoires from subjects exposed to, actively infected with, or recovered from COVID-19 were included in the dataset. Where available, HLA class I and class II types were obtained from metadata supplied by the sample provider rather than from assay-based typing. The paper as a whole reports these results and caveats: Clinical and demographic metadata were provided uncurated, with the amount varying by source and participant.

TCRbeta CDR3 regions were amplified from genomic DNA by means of the immunoSEQ Assay, a bias-controlled multiplex PCR. Processing in the source paper ran as follows. The number of nucleated cells in each sample was estimated by amplification of reference gene primers within the assay. To quantify the absolute abundance of each unique TCRbeta CDR3 rearrangement, sequence reads were collapsed and filtered. For each sample, productive Simpson clonality was calculated as the square root of Simpson's diversity index over productive rearrangements. TCRdb provides this immuneACCESS table in a form limited to in-frame rearrangements. Some clones are lacking; in checked studies, under half of them reflect an unresolved V gene, and why the rest are absent is not known. V, J and clone size reflect that table, while D and trimming were determined from the DNA. This sample has about 210,000 clones in its table, and 70% to 90% of those were observed once. 4% to 6% of the sample belongs to the ten largest clones.

Collaborating institutions collected whole blood in K2EDTA tubes following their own protocols. For TCRbeta analysis, collaborator samples were shipped as frozen whole blood, as isolated PBMCs, or as DNA extracted from either sample type. Based on the germline V gene, the CDR1 and CDR2 sequences are SQVTM and ANQGSEA. The CDR3 runs 13 amino acids, cysteine and phenylalanine included. The only DNA kept is the CDR3, 39 bases in frame from the first base. The V end loses 6 bases and the J end loses 8 bases, and a stretch of 14 bases separates them. This clone was counted between two and nine times. Which antigen it targets is not known. No much larger clonotype is one base removed from it; base qualities were not supplied.

The sequence is built from TRBV29-1 and TRBJ1-6, and perhaps TRBD1 as D gene, on 5 matching bases. The source is a woman aged 40-49 years with acute or convalescent COVID-19. Sequences were obtained from peripheral blood. The nucleotide sequence reads TGCAGCGTCAGGGCGGCAGTTGATTCACCCCTCCACTTT. It translates as CSVRAAVDSPLHF. Where the CDR3 stops, the reference TRBV29-1 and TRBJ1-6 genes take over; the full variable domain is SAVISQKPSRDICQRGTSLTIQCQVDSQVTMMFWYRQQPGQSLTLIATANQGSEATYESGFVIDKFPISRPNLTFSTLTVSNMSPEDSSIYLCSVRAAVDSPLHFGNGTRLTVT.